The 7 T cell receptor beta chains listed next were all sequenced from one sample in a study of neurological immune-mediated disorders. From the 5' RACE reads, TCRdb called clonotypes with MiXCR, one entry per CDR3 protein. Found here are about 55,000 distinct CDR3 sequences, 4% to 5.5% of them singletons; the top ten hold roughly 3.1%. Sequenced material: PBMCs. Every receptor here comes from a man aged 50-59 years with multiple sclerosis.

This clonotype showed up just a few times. DNA for the CDR3: TGTGCCACCAGCAGAGATTCGATGACCAGGCCCCAGCATTTT. The encoded protein is CATSRDSMTRPQHF. The chain recombines TRBV15 with TRBJ1-5; no firm D call. The CDR3 has 14 residues. Germline V gene sequence: CDR1 LNHNV, CDR2 YYDKDF (reference sequence). Trimming pared 0 bases from V and 9 bases from J, leaving 12 bases between.

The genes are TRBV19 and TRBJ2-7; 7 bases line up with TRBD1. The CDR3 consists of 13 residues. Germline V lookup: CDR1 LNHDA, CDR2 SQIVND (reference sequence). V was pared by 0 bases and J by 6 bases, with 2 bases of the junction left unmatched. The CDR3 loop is CASSIEGTAEQYF. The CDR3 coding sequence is TGTGCCAGTAGTATAGAAGGGACAGCCGAGCAGTACTTC.

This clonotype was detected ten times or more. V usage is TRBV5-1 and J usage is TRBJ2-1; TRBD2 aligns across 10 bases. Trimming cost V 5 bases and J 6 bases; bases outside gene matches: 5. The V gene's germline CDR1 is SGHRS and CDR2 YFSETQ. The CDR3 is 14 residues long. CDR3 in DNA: TGCGCCAGCAGTTCAGCGGGGGGGCGCAATGAGCAGTTCTTC. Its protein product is CASSSAGGRNEQFF.

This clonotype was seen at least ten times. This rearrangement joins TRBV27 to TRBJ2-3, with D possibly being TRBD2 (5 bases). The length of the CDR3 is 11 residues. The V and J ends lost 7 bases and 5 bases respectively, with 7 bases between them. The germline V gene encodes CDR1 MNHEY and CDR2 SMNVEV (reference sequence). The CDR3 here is CASNRGDTQYF. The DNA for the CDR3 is TGTGCCAGCAATCGGGGAGATACGCAGTATTTT.

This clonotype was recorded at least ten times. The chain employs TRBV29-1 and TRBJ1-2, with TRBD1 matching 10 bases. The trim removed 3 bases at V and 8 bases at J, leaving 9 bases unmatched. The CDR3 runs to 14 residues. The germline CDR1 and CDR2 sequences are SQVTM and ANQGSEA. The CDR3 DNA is TGCAGCGTTGAGAGGGGACAGGGGATTTCGGGCTACACCTTC. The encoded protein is CSVERGQGISGYTF.

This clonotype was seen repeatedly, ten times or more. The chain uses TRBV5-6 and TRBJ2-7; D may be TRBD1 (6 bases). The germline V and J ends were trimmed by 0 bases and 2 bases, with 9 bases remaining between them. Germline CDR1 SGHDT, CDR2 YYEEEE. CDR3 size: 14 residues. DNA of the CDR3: TGTGCCAGCAGCTTGGTGGGACACCCCTACGAGCAGTACTTC. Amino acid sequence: CASSLVGHPYEQYF.

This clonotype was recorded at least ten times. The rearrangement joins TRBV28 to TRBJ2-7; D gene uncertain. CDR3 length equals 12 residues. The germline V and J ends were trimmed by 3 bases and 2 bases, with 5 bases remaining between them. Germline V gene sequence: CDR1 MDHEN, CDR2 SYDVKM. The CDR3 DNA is TGTGCCAGCAGTTTGCCCCCCTACGAGCAGTACTTC. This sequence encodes CASSLPPYEQYF.